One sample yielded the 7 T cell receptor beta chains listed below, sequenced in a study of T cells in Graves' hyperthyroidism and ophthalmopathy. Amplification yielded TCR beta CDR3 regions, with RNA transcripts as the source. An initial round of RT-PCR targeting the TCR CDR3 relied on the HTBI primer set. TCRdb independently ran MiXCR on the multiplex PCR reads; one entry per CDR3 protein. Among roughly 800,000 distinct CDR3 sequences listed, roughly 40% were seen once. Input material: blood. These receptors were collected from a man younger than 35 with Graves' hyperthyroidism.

The CDR3 DNA reads as TGTGCCAGCAGTCCCACGCCTCAGGGCGGGGAGCTGTTTTTT. Translation: CASSPTPQGGELFF. The chain uses TRBV5-6 and TRBJ2-2; perhaps TRBD1 as D (5 bases). CDR1 is SGHDT and CDR2 is YYEEEE in the germline V gene. Trimming pared 5 bases from V and 7 bases from J, leaving 15 bases between. The CDR3 spans 14 residues. The whole variable domain, remainder taken from reference TRBV5-6 and TRBJ2-2, is DAGVTQSPTHLIKTRGQQVTLRCSPKSGHDTVSWYQQALGQGPQFIFQYYEEEERQRGNFPDRFSGHQFPNYSSELNVNALLLGDSALYLCASSPTPQGGELFFGEGSRLTVL.

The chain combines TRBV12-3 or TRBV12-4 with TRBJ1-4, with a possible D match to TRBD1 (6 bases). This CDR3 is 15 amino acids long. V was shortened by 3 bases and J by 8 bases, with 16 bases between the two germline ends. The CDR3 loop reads CASSLFNREREKLFF. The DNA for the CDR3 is TGTGCCAGCAGTTTGTTTAACAGGGAAAGGGAAAAACTGTTTTTT.

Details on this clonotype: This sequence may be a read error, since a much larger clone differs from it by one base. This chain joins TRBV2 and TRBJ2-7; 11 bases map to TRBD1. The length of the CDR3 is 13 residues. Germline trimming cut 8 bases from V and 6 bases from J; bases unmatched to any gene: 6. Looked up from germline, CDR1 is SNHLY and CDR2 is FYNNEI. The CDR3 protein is CASGGGQGGEQYF. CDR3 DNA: TGTGCCAGCGGTGGGGGACAGGGGGGCGAGCAGTACTTC.

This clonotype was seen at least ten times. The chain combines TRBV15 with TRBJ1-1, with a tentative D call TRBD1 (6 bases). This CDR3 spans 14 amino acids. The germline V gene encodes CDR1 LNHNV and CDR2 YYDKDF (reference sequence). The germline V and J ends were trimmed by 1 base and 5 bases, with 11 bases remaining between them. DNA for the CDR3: TGTGCCACCAGCAGAGGGGGGCGAAAAACTGAAGCTTTCTTT. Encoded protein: CATSRGGRKTEAFF.

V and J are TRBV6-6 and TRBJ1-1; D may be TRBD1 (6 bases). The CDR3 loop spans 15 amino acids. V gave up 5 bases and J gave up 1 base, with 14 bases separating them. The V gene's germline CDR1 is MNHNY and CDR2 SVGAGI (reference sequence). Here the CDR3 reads CASSVLRGANTEAFF. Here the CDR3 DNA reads TGTGCCAGCAGTGTCCTACGGGGGGCGAACACTGAAGCTTTCTTT.

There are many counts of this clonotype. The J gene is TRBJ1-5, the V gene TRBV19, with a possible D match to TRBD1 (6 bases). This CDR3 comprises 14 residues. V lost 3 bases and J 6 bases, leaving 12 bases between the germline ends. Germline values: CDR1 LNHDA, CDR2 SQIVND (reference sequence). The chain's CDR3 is CASSIPQGGQPQHF. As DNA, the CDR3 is TGTGCCAGTAGTATTCCACAGGGTGGTCAGCCCCAGCATTTT.

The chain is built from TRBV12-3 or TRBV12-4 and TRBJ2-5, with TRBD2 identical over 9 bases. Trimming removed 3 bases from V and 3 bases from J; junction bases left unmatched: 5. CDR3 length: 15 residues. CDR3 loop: CASSFGGGAEETQYF. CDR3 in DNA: TGTGCCAGCAGTTTTGGCGGGGGGGCTGAAGAGACCCAGTACTTC.